The 3 T cell receptor beta chains below were found in one sample sequenced in a study of blood T cell repertoires in COVID-19. Libraries were prepared by immunoSEQ multiplex PCR; TCRdb keeps only in-frame clonotypes and omits some of them. The table has about 160,000 clones, 84% seen once. The sample consisted of peripheral blood. Every receptor here comes from a man aged 65 to 79 with acute or convalescent COVID-19.

The rearrangement joins TRBV9 to TRBJ2-1, with 7 positions matching TRBD2. The germline V gene encodes CDR1 SGDLS and CDR2 YYNGEE. The CDR3 covers 16 residues. V lost 0 bases and J lost 4; bases outside the gene matches: 7. The CDR3 sequence is CASSVGASGAYNEQFF. The CDR3 nucleotides are TGTGCCAGCAGCGTAGGGGCCAGCGGGGCTTACAATGAGCAGTTCTTC.

The chain has TRBV14 and TRBJ2-1; possible D gene TRBD1, 6 bases. CDR3 length: 13 residues. Trimming pared 5 bases from V and 5 bases from J, leaving 10 bases between. The germline CDR1 and CDR2 sequences are SGHDN and FVKESK. This CDR3 is CASSTRGNNEQFF. The CDR3 bases are TGTGCCAGCAGCACTAGGGGGAACAATGAGCAGTTCTTC. The complete variable domain, with remaining parts taken from reference TRBV14 and TRBJ2-1, reads EAGVTQFPSHSVIEKGQTVTLRCDPISGHDNLYWYRRVMGKEIKFLLHFVKESKQDESGMPNNRFLAERTGGTYSTLKVQPAELEDSGVYFCASSTRGNNEQFFGPGTRLTVL.

This sequence joins TRBV30 and TRBJ1-2; no clear D gene. Germline V gives CDR1 GTSNPN, CDR2 SVGIG (reference sequence). Trimming left V 2 bases short and J 2 bases short, with 9 bases between. The CDR3 has 13 amino acids. CDR3 bases: TGTGCCTGGAGTCGCCCGGGGAACTATGGCTACACCTTC. It codes for CAWSRPGNYGYTF.